The 7 T cell receptor beta chains in this list originate from one sample, sequenced in a study of human T cells and chemical hapten exposure. Time point defined: pre-sensitization, week 0. Treatment noted: therapeutic diphenylcyclopropenone sensitization with weekly scalp DPC. Via MiXCR, TCRdb re-called the RACE reads, giving one row per CDR3 protein. The table includes over 300,000 distinct CDR3 sequences, 5.1% detected once. Sample: whole blood, taken in connection with sensitization to the hapten diphenylcyclopropenone (DPC). These receptors were obtained from a woman aged 50 to 60 with alopecia areata. Some clones in this sample may be carry-over from other donors' samples.

The sample holds a few counts of this clonotype. This chain connects TRBV6-1 to TRBJ1-3; no reliable D call. V lost 8 bases to trimming and J lost 2 bases, with 7 bases between them. This CDR3 is 12 amino acids long. Per the germline V gene, CDR1 is MNHNS and CDR2 is SASEGT. The CDR3 sequence is CASREAGNTIYF. The CDR3 DNA follows: TGTGCCAGCCGGGAGGCTGGAAACACCATATATTTT.

This clonotype was counted many times. This chain links TRBV20-1 with TRBJ2-5; TRBD1 is a possible D gene (5 bases). This CDR3 is 13 amino acids long. Germline loops: CDR1 DFQATT, CDR2 SNEGSKA (reference sequence). Trimming removed 2 bases at V and 1 base at J, with 8 bases between. DNA for the CDR3: TGCAGTGCTAGAAATAGGGGCCAAGAGACCCAGTACTTC. The encoded protein is CSARNRGQETQYF.

The V gene is TRBV6-6, the J gene TRBJ2-7, with 8 bases that match TRBD2. CDR3 length equals 14 residues. Germline loops: CDR1 MNHNY, CDR2 SVGAGI (reference sequence). V shed 5 bases, J shed 4 bases, and the junction held 7 bases outside the gene matches. CDR3 amino acids: CASSQGLERYEQYF. CDR3 coding DNA: TGTGCCAGCAGTCAGGGACTAGAACGGTACGAGCAGTACTTC.

The chain recombines TRBV20-1 with TRBJ2-3, with 8 bases aligning to TRBD1. Per germline, CDR1 DFQATT and CDR2 SNEGSKA (reference sequence). The CDR3 covers 15 residues. V gave up 3 bases and J gave up 2 bases; unmatched junction bases: 7. Here the CDR3 DNA reads TGCAGTGCTAGTATCGGACAGGGAATCACAGATACGCAGTATTTT. Translated: CSASIGQGITDTQYF.

This clonotype was picked up many times. V and J are TRBV7-2 and TRBJ2-3; D may match TRBD1 or TRBD2 (5 bases each). V lost 4 bases, J lost 7 bases, and 15 bases lay in between. The CDR3 totals 14 residues. Looked up from germline, CDR1 is SGHTA and CDR2 is FQGNSA. CDR3 DNA: TGTGCCAGCAGCTCGGGACCGGACTCGTATACGCAGTATTTT. Translating it yields CASSSGPDSYTQYF.

In this sample, this clonotype turned up many times. This sequence joins TRBV6-5 and TRBJ2-1; D is unresolved. Germline V gene lookup returns CDR1 MNHEY and CDR2 SVGAGI. V lost 0 bases and J lost 7, with 7 bases in between. The CDR3 covers 13 residues. In DNA form, the CDR3 reads TGTGCCAGCAGTTACTCGTTCCAGAATGAGCAGTTCTTC. It yields the protein CASSYSFQNEQFF.

This clonotype showed up many times. The DNA of the CDR3 is TGTGCCTGGAGTGTACTCACGGGCACTGAAGCTTTCTTT. Its translation is CAWSVLTGTEAFF. The chain couples TRBV30 to TRBJ1-1, with no clear D. V lost 0 bases to trimming and J lost 4 bases, with 9 bases between them. The germline V gene has CDR1 GTSNPN and CDR2 SVGIG (reference sequence). The CDR3 runs 13 residues.